This T cell receptor (beta chain) was recovered during a study of neoadjuvant nivolumab and ipilimumab in lung cancer. Study-level points and caveats: From pretherapy to surgery, tumor richness and clonality rose with dual therapy. Resected tumors had greater TCR richness and clonality than uninvolved lung. TCR receptors were sequenced in few samples. Pathologic regression was not significantly tied to TCR clonality.

The length of the CDR3 is 16 residues. The junction had 7 bases not matched to a gene; V was cut back by 6 bases and J by 1 base. Germline V gene lookup returns CDR1 SGHTA and CDR2 FQGNSA. The method was immunoSEQ multiplex PCR; TCRdb's version includes in-frame clones alone and lacks a portion of them. The sample carries more than 40,000 clones, 80% to 90% recorded once. On this clone: Its antigen is not known.

The clonotype comes from an adult with non-small cell lung cancer. Some clones in this sample may be carry-over from other donors' samples. This rearrangement joins TRBV7-2 to TRBJ2-2, with 8 bases aligning to TRBD1. The sequencing used blood, collected before neoadjuvant nivolumab, alone or with ipilimumab. The CDR3 loop reads CASSLHGQGNTGELFF. The CDR3 bases are TGTGCCAGCAGTTTACACGGACAGGGGAACACCGGGGAGCTGTTTTTT.